This T cell receptor beta chain was found in a study of vaccination effects on CD4 cells after COVID-19. General study findings and limits: Healthy vaccinees' vaccine-induced clones included only 1 of 255 cross-reacting with common cold coronaviruses.

This table comes from immunoSEQ multiplex PCR, and its TCRdb copy is limited to in-frame clones, with some not included. The data contain 20,000 to 25,000 clones, about three quarters of them seen just once; the ten biggest clones take up around 3.5%. For this clone: Its target is unknown.

Peptide-pool stimulation followed by sequencing identified expanded antigen-specific CD4+ clonotypes in the ViraFEST assay. Culturing for approximately 10 days preceded CD4+ T cell isolation. Having tested negative for nucleocapsid antibodies, the vaccine recipients showed no prior SARS-CoV-2 infection. The CDR3 covers 18 residues. This chain connects TRBV21-1 to TRBJ1-6. TRBV21-1 has pseudogene status. This TCR came from a human donor who received a COVID-19 vaccine. This specimen was CD4+ T cells from PBMCs cultured with SARS-CoV-2 spike peptides, taken before COVID-19 vaccination. CDR3 in amino acids: CASSKAPLLCCANSPLHF. CDR3 in DNA: TGTGCCAGCAGCAAAGCGCCCCTGCTCTGTTGCGCTAATTCACCCCTCCACTTT.